The entry below gives a single T cell receptor beta chain sequence along with its context. Profiling relied on immunoSEQ multiplex PCR, and the TCRdb table lists in-frame clones only, not all of them. The sample lists more than 50,000 clones, around 78% occurring once. The data derive from a study of memory CD4+ T cells and cytomegalovirus serostatus. This CDR3 has 17 residues. The V gene lost 5 bases and the J gene lost 0 bases, with 14 bases spanning the gap. Germline V gene data show CDR1 as LNHDA and CDR2 as SQIVND (reference sequence). Single viable CD3+CD4+CD8-CD45RO+ cells were sorted as the memory CD4+ T cells.

The sequencing sample was made of memory CD4+ T cells from blood. V and J are TRBV19 and TRBJ2-6; D is undetermined. The origin of this receptor is an adult in good health and CMV-seronegative. The DNA of the CDR3 is TGTGCCAGTAGTCCAGCGTCACAATACTCTGGGGCCAACGTCCTGACTTTC. Its translation is CASSPASQYSGANVLTF. Full variable domain (missing parts from reference TRBV19 and TRBJ2-6): DGGITQSPKYLFRKEGQNVTLSCEQNLNHDAMYWYRQDPGQGLRLIYYSQIVNDFQKGDIAEGYSVSREKKESFPLTVTSAQKNPTAFYLCASSPASQYSGANVLTFGAGSRLTVL.